Following are 8 T cell receptor beta chains from one sample sequenced in a study of early stage breast cancer tumors. The assay was immunoSEQ multiplex PCR, and TCRdb's table has in-frame clones only and misses some. This repertoire shows about 25,000 clones, around 70% found once; its top ten account for more than 9%. Sequencing was carried out using breast tumor tissue. The receptors here all came from a person in their sixties with breast cancer.

The chain employs TRBV6-5 and TRBJ1-2, with a tentative D call TRBD1 (5 bases). Germline CDR1 is MNHEY and CDR2 is SVGAGI. This CDR3 contains 14 residues. Between the trimmed V and J ends, which lost 2 bases and 5 bases, there was a span of 12 bases. The CDR3 protein is CASSYDWQGYGYTF. DNA for the CDR3: TGTGCCAGCAGTTACGATTGGCAGGGTTATGGCTACACCTTC.

The rearrangement uses TRBV5-6 and TRBJ2-3, with 10 bases fitting TRBD2. The CDR3 runs to 15 residues. J lost 4 bases, V lost 0 bases, and 2 bases had no gene match. The germline CDR1 and CDR2 sequences are SGHDT and YYEEEE. The DNA of the CDR3 is TGTGCCAGCAGCTTGGGAGCGGGAGGGCCAGATACGCAGTATTTT. Protein: CASSLGAGGPDTQYF.

J is TRBJ1-2 and V is TRBV27, with 7 bases that match TRBD1. Germline values: CDR1 MNHEY, CDR2 SMNVEV (reference sequence). The CDR3 sequence is 14 residues long. The V and J ends lost 5 bases and 8 bases, in that order; junction bases with no gene match: 11. CDR3 sequence: CASSPRQGRFGYTF. The CDR3 nucleotides are TGTGCCAGCAGTCCCCGACAGGGACGATTCGGCTACACCTTC.

V usage is TRBV29-1 and J usage is TRBJ1-2; D may be TRBD1 (6 bases). V was shortened by 4 bases and J by 5 bases, with 14 bases between the two germline ends. CDR1 SQVTM and CDR2 ANQGSEA come from the germline V gene. This CDR3 is 13 amino acids long. The CDR3 sequence is CSVGSGDLYGYTF. The CDR3 bases are TGCAGCGTTGGTTCAGGGGATTTATATGGCTACACCTTC.

The chain has TRBV11-3 and TRBJ1-3; 7 bases fit TRBD1. The CDR3 loop spans 14 amino acids. V gave up 3 bases and J gave up 3 bases; unmatched junction bases: 2. Germline V gene data show CDR1 as SGHNT and CDR2 as YENEEA. CDR3 nucleotide sequence: TGTGCCAGCAGCTTTTACAGGGGTGGAAACACCATATATTTT. Translation gives CASSFYRGGNTIYF.

The chain joins TRBV5-1 to TRBJ2-1; possibly TRBD2 for D (5 bases). V was trimmed by 4 bases and J by 0 bases, leaving 5 bases between them. This CDR3 has 13 amino acids. The germline gives CDR1 SGHRS, CDR2 YFSETQ. CDR3 sequence reads: CASSGSSYNEQFF. The CDR3 nucleotides read TGCGCCAGCAGCGGGAGCTCCTACAATGAGCAGTTCTTC.

The rearrangement uses TRBV7-9 and TRBJ2-1; weak D call: TRBD2 (6 bases). Germline CDR1 and CDR2: SEHNR and FQNEAQ (reference sequence). The CDR3 has 14 residues. Between the trimmed V and J ends, which lost 3 bases and 7 bases, there was a span of 13 bases. CDR3 sequence reads: CASSLVGSLNEQFF. The CDR3 DNA follows: TGTGCCAGCAGCTTGGTCGGGAGTTTAAATGAGCAGTTCTTC.

V gene TRBV7-8 combines with J gene TRBJ2-5, with D possibly being TRBD2 (6 bases). CDR3 length: 17 amino acids. Trimming took 2 bases from V and 1 from J, leaving 17 bases between them. Germline V gene data show CDR1 as SGHVS and CDR2 as FQNEAQ. CDR3 DNA: TGTGCCAGCAGCTTACGTGGGGGAGGACTATCCCAAGAGACCCAGTACTTC. Its protein product is CASSLRGGGLSQETQYF.